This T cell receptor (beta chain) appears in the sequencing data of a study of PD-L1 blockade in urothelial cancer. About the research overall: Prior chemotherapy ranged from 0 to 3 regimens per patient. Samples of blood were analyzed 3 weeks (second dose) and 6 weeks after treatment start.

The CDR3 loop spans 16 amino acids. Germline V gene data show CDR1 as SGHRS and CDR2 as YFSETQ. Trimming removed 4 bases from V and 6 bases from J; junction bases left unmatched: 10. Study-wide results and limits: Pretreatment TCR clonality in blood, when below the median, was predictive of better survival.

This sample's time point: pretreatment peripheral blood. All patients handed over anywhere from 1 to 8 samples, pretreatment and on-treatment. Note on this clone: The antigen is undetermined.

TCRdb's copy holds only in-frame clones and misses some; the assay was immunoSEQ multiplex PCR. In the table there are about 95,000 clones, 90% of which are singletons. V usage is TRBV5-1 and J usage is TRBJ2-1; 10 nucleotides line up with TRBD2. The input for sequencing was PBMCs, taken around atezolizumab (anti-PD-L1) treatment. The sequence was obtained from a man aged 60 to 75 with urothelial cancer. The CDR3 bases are TGCGCCAGCAGCCATGCCCTAGCGGGAGTCGTCAATGAGCAGTTCTTC. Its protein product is CASSHALAGVVNEQFF.